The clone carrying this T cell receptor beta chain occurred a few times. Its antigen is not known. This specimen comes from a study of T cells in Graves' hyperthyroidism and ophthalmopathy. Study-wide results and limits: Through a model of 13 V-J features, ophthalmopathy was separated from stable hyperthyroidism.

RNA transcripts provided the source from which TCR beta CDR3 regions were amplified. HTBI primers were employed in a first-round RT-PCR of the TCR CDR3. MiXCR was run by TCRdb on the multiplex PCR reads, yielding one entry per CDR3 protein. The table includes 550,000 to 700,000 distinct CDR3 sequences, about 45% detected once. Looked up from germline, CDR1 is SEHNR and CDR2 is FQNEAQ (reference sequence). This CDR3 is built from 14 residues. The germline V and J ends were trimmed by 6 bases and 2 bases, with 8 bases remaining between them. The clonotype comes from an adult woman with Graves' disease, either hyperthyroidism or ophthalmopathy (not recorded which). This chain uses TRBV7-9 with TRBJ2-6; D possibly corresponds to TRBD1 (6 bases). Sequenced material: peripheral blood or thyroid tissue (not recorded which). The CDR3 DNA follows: TGTGCCAGCAGATCAGGGGCTGGGGCCAACGTCCTGACTTTC. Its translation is CASRSGAGANVLTF.